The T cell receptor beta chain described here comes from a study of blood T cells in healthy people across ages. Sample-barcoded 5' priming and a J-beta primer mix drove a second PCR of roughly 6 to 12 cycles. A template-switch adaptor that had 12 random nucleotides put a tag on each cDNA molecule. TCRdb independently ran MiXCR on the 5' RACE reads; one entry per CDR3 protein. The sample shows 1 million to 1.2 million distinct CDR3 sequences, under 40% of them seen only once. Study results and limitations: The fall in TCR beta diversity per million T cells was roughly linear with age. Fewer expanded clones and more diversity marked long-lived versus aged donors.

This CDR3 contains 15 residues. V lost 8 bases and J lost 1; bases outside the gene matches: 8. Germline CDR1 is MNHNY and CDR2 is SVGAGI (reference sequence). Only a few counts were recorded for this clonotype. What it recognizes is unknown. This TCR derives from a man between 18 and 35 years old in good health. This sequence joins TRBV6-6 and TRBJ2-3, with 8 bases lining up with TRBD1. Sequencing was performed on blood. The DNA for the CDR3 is TGTGCCAGCCTTCCGACGGACAGGGGCACAGATACGCAGTATTTT. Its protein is CASLPTDRGTDTQYF.